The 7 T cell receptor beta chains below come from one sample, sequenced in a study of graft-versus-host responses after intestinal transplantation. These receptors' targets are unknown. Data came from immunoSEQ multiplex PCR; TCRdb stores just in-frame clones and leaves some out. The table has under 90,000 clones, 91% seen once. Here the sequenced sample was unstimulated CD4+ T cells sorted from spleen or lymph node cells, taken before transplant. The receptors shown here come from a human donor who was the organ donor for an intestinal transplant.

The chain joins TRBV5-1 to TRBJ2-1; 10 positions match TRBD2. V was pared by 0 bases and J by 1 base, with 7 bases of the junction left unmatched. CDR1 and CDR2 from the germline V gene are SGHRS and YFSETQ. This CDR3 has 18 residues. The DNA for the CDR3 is TGCGCCAGCAGCTTGGGGGGAAATAGCGGGAGGTCCTACAATGAGCAGTTCTTC. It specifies CASSLGGNSGRSYNEQFF.

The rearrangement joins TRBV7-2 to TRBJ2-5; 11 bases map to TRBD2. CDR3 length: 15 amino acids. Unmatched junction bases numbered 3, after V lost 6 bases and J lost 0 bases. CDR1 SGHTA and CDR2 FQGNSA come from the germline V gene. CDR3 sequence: CASRRLAGYQETQYF. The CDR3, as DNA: TGTGCCAGCAGGAGACTAGCGGGGTACCAAGAGACCCAGTACTTC.

The CDR3 DNA sequence: TGTGCCAGCAGCCCGGACAGGGTCCAAGAGACCCAGTACTTC. Translation gives CASSPDRVQETQYF. The V call is TRBV7-2, the J call TRBJ2-5; 8 nucleotides line up with TRBD1. There are 14 residues in the CDR3. V was pared by 5 bases and J by 1 base, with 3 bases of the junction left unmatched. Germline V gene sequence: CDR1 SGHTA, CDR2 FQGNSA.

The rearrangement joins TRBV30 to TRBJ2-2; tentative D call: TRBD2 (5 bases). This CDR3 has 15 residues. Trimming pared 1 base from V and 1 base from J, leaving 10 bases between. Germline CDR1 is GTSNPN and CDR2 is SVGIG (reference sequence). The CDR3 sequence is CAWSGGPLNTGELFF. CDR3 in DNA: TGTGCCTGGAGTGGAGGGCCCTTGAACACCGGGGAGCTGTTTTTT.

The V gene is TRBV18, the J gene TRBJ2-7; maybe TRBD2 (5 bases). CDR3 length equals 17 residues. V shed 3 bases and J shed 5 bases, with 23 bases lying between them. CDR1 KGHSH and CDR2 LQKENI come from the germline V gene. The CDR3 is CASSPLSLPLGRNEQYF. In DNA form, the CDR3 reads TGTGCCAGCTCACCTTTATCGTTGCCTTTGGGGAGAAACGAGCAGTACTTC.

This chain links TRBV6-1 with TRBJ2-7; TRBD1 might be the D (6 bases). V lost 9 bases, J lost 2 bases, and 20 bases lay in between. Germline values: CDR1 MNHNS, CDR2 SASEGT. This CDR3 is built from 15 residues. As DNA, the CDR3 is TGTGCCAGTATTCCGAGGGCAGGGGCAGCCTACGAGCAGTACTTC. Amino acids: CASIPRAGAAYEQYF.

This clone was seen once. For the CDR3, the DNA is TGTGCCAGCAGCCAAGTTCATGGGGCGAAGCAGTACTTC. This gives the protein CASSQVHGAKQYF. V usage is TRBV14 and J usage is TRBJ2-7, with a possible D match to TRBD1 (5 bases). Germline CDR1 reads SGHDN; CDR2 reads FVKESK. Trimming took 1 base from V and 8 from J, leaving 12 bases between them. This CDR3 region has 13 residues. Based on the CDR3 plus reference TRBV14 and TRBJ2-7, the full variable domain is EAGVTQFPSHSVIEKGQTVTLRCDPISGHDNLYWYRRVMGKEIKFLLHFVKESKQDESGMPNNRFLAERTGGTYSTLKVQPAELEDSGVYFCASSQVHGAKQYFGPGTRLTVT.